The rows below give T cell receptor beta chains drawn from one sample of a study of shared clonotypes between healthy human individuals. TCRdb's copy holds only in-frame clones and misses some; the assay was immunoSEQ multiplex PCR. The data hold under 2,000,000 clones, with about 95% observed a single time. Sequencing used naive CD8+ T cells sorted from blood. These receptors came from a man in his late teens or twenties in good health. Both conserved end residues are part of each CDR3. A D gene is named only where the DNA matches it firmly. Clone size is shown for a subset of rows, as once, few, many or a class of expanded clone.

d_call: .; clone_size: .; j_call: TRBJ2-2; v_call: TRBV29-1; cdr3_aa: CSVETSLAGELFF; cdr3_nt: TGCAGCGTTGAGACTTCTCTCGCCGGGGAGCTGTTTTTT
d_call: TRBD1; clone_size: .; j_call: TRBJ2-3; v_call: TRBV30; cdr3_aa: CAWDRGASTDTQYF; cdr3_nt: TGTGCCTGGGACAGGGGGGCTAGCACAGATACGCAGTATTTT
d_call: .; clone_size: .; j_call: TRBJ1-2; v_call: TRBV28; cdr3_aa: CASSLDYGYTF; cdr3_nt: TGTGCCAGCAGTTTAGACTATGGCTACACCTTC
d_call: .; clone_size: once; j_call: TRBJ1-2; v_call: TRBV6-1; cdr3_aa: CASSWDPGEGYTF; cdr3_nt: TGTGCCAGCAGTTGGGACCCCGGAGAGGGCTACACCTTC
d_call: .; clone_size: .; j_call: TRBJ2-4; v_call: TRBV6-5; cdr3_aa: CASSDPMAKNIQYF; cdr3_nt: TGTGCCAGTTCTGACCCGATGGCCAAAAACATTCAGTACTTC
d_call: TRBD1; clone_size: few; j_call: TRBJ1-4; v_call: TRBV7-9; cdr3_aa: CASSLVLGQGTEKLFF; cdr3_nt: TGTGCCAGCAGCTTAGTCCTGGGACAGGGGACTGAAAAACTGTTTTTT
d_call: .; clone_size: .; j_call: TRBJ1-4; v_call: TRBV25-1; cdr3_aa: CASSEDSGLREKLFF; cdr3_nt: TGTGCCAGCAGTGAAGATTCCGGTTTGCGGGAAAAACTGTTTTTT
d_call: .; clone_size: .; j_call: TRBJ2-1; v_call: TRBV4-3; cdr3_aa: CASSQSTLNEGFYNEQFF; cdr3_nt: TGCGCCAGCAGCCAATCGACTTTAAACGAGGGGTTTTACAATGAGCAGTTCTTC
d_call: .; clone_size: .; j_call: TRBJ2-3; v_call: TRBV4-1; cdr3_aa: CASSQDLGDTQYF; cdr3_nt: TGCGCCAGCAGCCAAGATTTAGGAGATACGCAGTATTTT
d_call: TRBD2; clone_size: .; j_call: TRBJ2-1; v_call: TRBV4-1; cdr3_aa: CASSHGLAELYNEQFF; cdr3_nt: TGCGCCAGCAGCCATGGACTAGCCGAACTCTACAATGAGCAGTTCTTC
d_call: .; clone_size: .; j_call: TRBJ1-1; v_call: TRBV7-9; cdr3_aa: CASSLAFGATEAFF; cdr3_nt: TGTGCCAGCAGCTTAGCTTTCGGGGCTACTGAAGCTTTCTTT
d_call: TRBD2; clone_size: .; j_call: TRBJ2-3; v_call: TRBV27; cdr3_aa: CASSLSGGGTDTQYF; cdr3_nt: TGTGCCAGCAGTTTATCCGGGGGGGGGACAGATACGCAGTATTTT
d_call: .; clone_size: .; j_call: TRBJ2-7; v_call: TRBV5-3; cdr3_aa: CARSSPGEQYF; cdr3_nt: TGTGCCAGAAGCTCCCCGGGGGAGCAGTACTTC
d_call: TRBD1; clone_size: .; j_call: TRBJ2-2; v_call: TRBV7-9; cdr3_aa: CASSFRIGQEAFDTGELFF; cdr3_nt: TGTGCCAGCAGCTTTAGGATAGGACAGGAGGCTTTTGACACCGGGGAGCTGTTTTTT
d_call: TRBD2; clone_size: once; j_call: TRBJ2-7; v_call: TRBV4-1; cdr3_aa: CASSQDPGTSAYEQYF; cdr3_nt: TGCGCCAGCAGCCAAGACCCAGGGACTAGTGCCTACGAGCAGTACTTC
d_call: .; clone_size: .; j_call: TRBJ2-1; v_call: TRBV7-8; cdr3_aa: CASSLAFLGGIDYNEQFF; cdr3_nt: TGTGCCAGCAGCTTAGCTTTCTTGGGCGGGATTGACTACAATGAGCAGTTCTTC
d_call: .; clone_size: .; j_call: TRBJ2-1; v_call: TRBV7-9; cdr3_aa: CASSLIPSEQFF; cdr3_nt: TGTGCCAGCAGCTTAATCCCTTCTGAGCAGTTCTTC
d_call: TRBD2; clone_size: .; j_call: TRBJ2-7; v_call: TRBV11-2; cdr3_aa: CASSPLGGYVYEQYF; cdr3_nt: TGTGCCAGCAGCCCCCTGGGGGGGTATGTCTACGAGCAGTACTTC
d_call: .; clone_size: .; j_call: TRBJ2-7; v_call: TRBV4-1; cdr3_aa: CASSQAIQGTYEQYF; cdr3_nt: TGCGCCAGCAGCCAAGCCATCCAGGGTACCTACGAGCAGTACTTC
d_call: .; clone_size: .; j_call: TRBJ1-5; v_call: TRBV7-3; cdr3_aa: CASSLGLGQPQHF; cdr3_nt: TGTGCCAGCAGCTTAGGTCTGGGGCAGCCCCAGCATTTT
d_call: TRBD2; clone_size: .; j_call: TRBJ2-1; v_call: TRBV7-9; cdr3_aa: CASSEAPGAGGAFF; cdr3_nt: TGTGCCAGCAGCGAGGCCCCCGGGGCGGGAGGGGCGTTCTTC
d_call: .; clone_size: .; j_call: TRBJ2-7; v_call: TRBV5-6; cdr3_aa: CASSSGLVLYEQYF; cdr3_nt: TGTGCCAGCAGCTCGGGACTTGTCCTCTACGAGCAGTACTTC
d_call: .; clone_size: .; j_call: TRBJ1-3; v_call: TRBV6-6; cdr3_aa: CASSYSAGNTIYF; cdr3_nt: TGTGCCAGCAGTTACTCGGCGGGAAACACCATATATTTT
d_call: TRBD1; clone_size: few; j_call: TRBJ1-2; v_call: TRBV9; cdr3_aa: CASSVGGQPQAYGYTF; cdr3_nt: TGTGCCAGCAGCGTGGGGGGACAGCCCCAAGCGTATGGCTACACCTTC
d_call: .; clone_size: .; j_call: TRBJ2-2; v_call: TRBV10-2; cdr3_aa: CASTSPGTLSTGELFF; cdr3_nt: TGCGCCAGCACTTCTCCCGGGACACTCTCCACCGGGGAGCTGTTTTTT
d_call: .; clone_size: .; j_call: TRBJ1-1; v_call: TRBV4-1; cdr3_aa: CASSQIGPNTEAFF; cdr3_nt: TGCGCCAGCAGCCAAATAGGTCCCAACACTGAAGCTTTCTTT
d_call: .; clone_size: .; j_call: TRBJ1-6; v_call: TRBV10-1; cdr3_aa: CASSETGASPLHF; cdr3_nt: TGCGCCAGCAGTGAGACAGGAGCCTCACCCCTCCACTTT
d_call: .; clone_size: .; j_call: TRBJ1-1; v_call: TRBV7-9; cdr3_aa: CASSPRVTPDAEAFF; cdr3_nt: TGTGCCAGCAGCCCGCGGGTCACTCCGGACGCTGAAGCTTTCTTT
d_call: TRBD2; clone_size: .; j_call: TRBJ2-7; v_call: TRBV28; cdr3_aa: CASSATGGNYEQYF; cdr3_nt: TGTGCCAGCAGCGCAACCGGGGGGAACTACGAGCAGTACTTC
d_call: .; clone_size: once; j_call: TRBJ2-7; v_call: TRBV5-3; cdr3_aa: CARSLAWGGNSYEQYF; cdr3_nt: TGTGCCAGAAGCTTAGCTTGGGGCGGGAACTCCTACGAGCAGTACTTC
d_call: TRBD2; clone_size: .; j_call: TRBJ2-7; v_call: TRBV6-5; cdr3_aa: CASASGLAGGNEQYF; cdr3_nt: TGTGCCAGCGCGTCCGGGTTAGCGGGGGGCAACGAGCAGTACTTC
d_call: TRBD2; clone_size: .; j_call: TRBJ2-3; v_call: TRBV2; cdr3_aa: CASISSAGGTDTQYF; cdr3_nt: TGTGCCAGCATCTCCTCAGCGGGAGGGACAGATACGCAGTATTTT
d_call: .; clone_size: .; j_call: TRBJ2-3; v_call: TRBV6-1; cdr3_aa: CASSERAYTDTQYF; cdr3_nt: TGTGCCAGCAGTGAACGGGCCTACACAGATACGCAGTATTTT
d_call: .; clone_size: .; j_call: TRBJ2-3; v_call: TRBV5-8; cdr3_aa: CASSFDSGIPTDTQYF; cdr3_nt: TGTGCCAGCAGTTTCGACAGTGGAATCCCCACAGATACGCAGTATTTT
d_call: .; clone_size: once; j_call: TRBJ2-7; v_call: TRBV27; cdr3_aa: CASSQRSSYEQYF; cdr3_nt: TGTGCCAGCAGTCAGCGGTCCTCCTACGAGCAGTACTTC
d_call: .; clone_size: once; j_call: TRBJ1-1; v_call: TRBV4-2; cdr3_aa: CASSQDPGDTLNTEAFF; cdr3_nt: TGTGCCAGCAGCCAAGATCCGGGGGACACTCTGAACACTGAAGCTTTCTTT
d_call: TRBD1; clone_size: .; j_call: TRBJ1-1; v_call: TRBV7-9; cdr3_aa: CASSFGTAEAFF; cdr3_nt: TGTGCCAGCAGCTTCGGGACAGCTGAAGCTTTCTTT
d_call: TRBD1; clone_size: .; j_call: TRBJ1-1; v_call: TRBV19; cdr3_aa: CASCPGTGLNTEAFF; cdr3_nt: TGTGCCAGCTGTCCCGGGACAGGGTTGAACACTGAAGCTTTCTTT
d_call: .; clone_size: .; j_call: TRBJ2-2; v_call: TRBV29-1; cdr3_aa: CSVEVEGRTNTGELFF; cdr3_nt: TGCAGCGTTGAGGTGGAGGGACGGACGAACACCGGGGAGCTGTTTTTT